This T cell receptor (beta chain) was identified in a study of shared clonotypes between healthy human individuals (dated by TCRdb to the early 2020s). For the wider study: The cohort comprised a couple of women and a few men aged 18 to 49 years. For each donor, CD4 naive and CD4 memory were each run on three plates, CD8 naive on two plates, and CD8 memory on one plate. The study deeply sequenced blood TCR repertoires of five healthy adults to estimate repertoire size and the extent of clonotype sharing between individuals. To increase sequencing depth and limit assay-specific biases, different laboratories used diverse techniques to prepare libraries and sequence TCR repertoires. Between about 0.85 and 8.9 billion PBMCs per donor were obtained by leukapheresis. What the research found in general, with its limitations: The small number of donors limited the genetic and exposure-history diversity represented. Only blood was sampled, and tissue TCR repertoires likely differ from those in blood. Even with the large sequencing depth, rarefaction of the sorted-subset datasets indicated that sequencing was incomplete. Across a handful of donors, 4.5% to 6.5% of naive CD4, approximately 4% of naive CD8, under 2.5% of memory CD4, and over 0.35% of memory CD8 clonotypes were shared. Naive subsets generally had larger estimated clonotype richness than memory subsets. Higher generation probabilities were observed for clonotypes shared by all four sorted-subset donors than for non-shared clonotypes. Pairwise subsampling indicated that sequencing depth was expected to affect the degree of clonotype sharing among donors.

Turning to this clone: Its antigen is not yet known. Per-base quality was not reported, and no clone a single base away is much larger than it.

The CDR3 runs 18 amino acids, cysteine and phenylalanine included. The DNA shown is the 54-base CDR3, in frame from base 1. The germline V end is reduced by 3 bases and the J end by 4 bases; junction bases left unmatched: 18. The CDR1 and CDR2 encoded by the germline V gene are KGHSH and LQKENI. Using the deep immunoSEQ assay, TCR CDR3 regions were amplified from genomic DNA by multiplex PCR. For each cell subset, the extracted genomic DNA was distributed evenly across all wells of several immunoSEQ 96-well plates, and each plate served as one replicate. For sorted subsets, 150 to 250 ng of genomic DNA, equivalent to roughly 30,000 T cell genomes, went into each replicate PCR. The purified libraries were quantified using a Qubit 3.0 fluorometer, sized with a Bioanalyzer 2100, and then quantified again using the KAPA Library Quantification kit. Every immunoSEQ 96-well plate was sequenced on a separate single-read 150-cycle Illumina NextSeq 550 flow cell. The authors' analysis ran thus. Because the immunoSEQ output included only junctional sequences and no quality scores, the filtering could not be the same as the filtering used for full-length reads. Sequences were annotated with PyIR, a Python wrapper for IgBLAST v1.9, and V/J genes and CDR3 were assigned using IMGT germline references. Reads were removed for weak V/J assignments (E-value above 1e-6), missing CDR3, stop codons, out-of-frame junctions, or ambiguous translated residues. V3J clonotypes were defined as sequences sharing an identical inferred V gene, J gene, and CDR3 amino acid sequence. To compute the percentage overlap between repertoires, the number of shared unique clonotypes was divided by the size of the smaller repertoire. RTK rarefaction, the Chao1 estimator, and Recon v2.1 estimates of unobserved clonotypes were used to assess repertoire richness. OLGA was used to compute generation probabilities for all TCRbeta clonotypes that the gDNA method yielded from a handful of donors. Held by TCRdb, this immuneACCESS table contains in-frame sequences only and omits some clones. Under half of the omission traces to an unresolved V gene where checked; the cause of the rest is unknown. D and trimming come from the DNA, and the V and J calls and clone size come from that table. This sample is represented by under 2,000,000 clones; roughly 94% of them were singletons. Clones ranked in the top ten supply more than 0.95% of the sample.

CD8 naive samples were CD45RO-negative cells positively selected for CCR7, giving a CD45RA+CCR7+ population that excluded TemRA cells. The donors were healthy, HIV-negative adults with no recently reported acute infections or vaccinations. Only Caucasian adults living in Nashville, Tennessee, USA were represented among the donors. After blood collection by leukapheresis, PBMCs were isolated using Ficoll-Histopaque density gradient centrifugation and then cryopreserved in the vapor phase of liquid nitrogen. Analytical flow cytometry was used to check the purity and quantity of every magnetically sorted T cell population. From each sorted fraction, genomic DNA was isolated and quantified by UV absorbance on a Nanodrop 2000c.

The specimen was naive CD8+ T cells sorted from blood. In the paper's terms, the cell subset or site label means: CD45RA+CCR7+. The TCR was taken from a man aged 18 to 29 in good health. The rearrangement combines TRBV18 with TRBJ2-7; 7 bases in the middle match TRBD1. CDR3 loop: CASSPWSHRDSPFYEQYF. The sequenced DNA is TGTGCCAGCTCACCGTGGAGCCACCGGGACAGCCCATTTTACGAGCAGTACTTC.